This T cell receptor beta chain was captured by sequencing in a study of T cell changes during pregnancy in multiple sclerosis. TCRdb keeps only in-frame clones here, not all; method: immunoSEQ multiplex PCR. In the table there are about 75,000 clones, 75% to 95% of which are singletons. This clonotype originated in a female donor with multiple sclerosis, enrolled in a pregnancy study. The sample here was CD4+ T cells from peripheral blood mononuclear cells, taken before pregnancy.

The CDR3: CASSLGTGKETQYF. Here the CDR3 DNA reads TGTGCCAGCAGCTTGGGGACAGGGAAGGAGACCCAGTACTTC. The chain couples TRBV5-4 to TRBJ2-5; 8 nucleotides match TRBD1. This CDR3 is built from 14 residues. With V trimmed by 0 bases and J by 5 bases, 3 bases remained unmatched. Germline V CDR1 and CDR2: SGHNT, YYREEE (reference sequence). The entire variable domain, with the rest obtained from reference TRBV5-4 and TRBJ2-5, is as follows: ETGVTQSPTHLIKTRGQQVTLRCSSQSGHNTVSWYQQALGQGPQFIFQYYREEENGRGNFPPRFSGLQFPNYSSELNVNALELDDSALYLCASSLGTGKETQYFGPGTRLLVL.